Listed below are T cell receptor beta chains from one sample, sequenced in a study of shared clonotypes between healthy human individuals. Profiling relied on immunoSEQ multiplex PCR, and the TCRdb table lists in-frame clones only, not all of them. The sample lists a few hundred thousand clones; around 97% were seen once. Source material: naive CD4+ T cells sorted from blood. These TCRs come from a woman aged 25 to 39 in good health. The CDR3 runs from the conserved cysteine through the conserved F or W. Fields, in order: V gene, D gene, clone size, J gene, CDR3 DNA, CDR3 protein. A D gene is named only where the DNA matches it firmly. Expanded clones are given a class, and other clones once, few, many or no size at all.

V gene: TRBV6-5; D gene: -; clone size: -; J gene: TRBJ1-1; CDR3 DNA: TGTGCCAGCAGTTACGGGGTGCCCACTGAAGCTTTCTTT; CDR3 protein: CASSYGVPTEAFF
V gene: TRBV4-1; D gene: -; clone size: -; J gene: TRBJ1-2; CDR3 DNA: TGCGCCAGCAGCCAAGATTGGAGGGGCTATGGCTACACCTTC; CDR3 protein: CASSQDWRGYGYTF
V gene: TRBV5-4; D gene: TRBD2; clone size: -; J gene: TRBJ2-5; CDR3 DNA: TGTGCCAGCAGCTTGCGGCGGGAGGGCCGGGGAGAGACCCAGTACTTC; CDR3 protein: CASSLRREGRGETQYF
V gene: TRBV27; D gene: -; clone size: -; J gene: TRBJ2-7; CDR3 DNA: TGTGCCAGCAGTTTATACCGGGCCGGGGACGAGCAGTACTTC; CDR3 protein: CASSLYRAGDEQYF
V gene: TRBV30; D gene: -; clone size: -; J gene: TRBJ2-1; CDR3 DNA: TGTGCCTGGAGTGCAGGGGGGTCCTACAATGAGCAGTTCTTC; CDR3 protein: CAWSAGGSYNEQFF
V gene: TRBV5-1; D gene: -; clone size: -; J gene: TRBJ2-1; CDR3 DNA: TGCGCCAGCAGCCAAAACCAAGTCTCCTACAATGAGCAGTTCTTC; CDR3 protein: CASSQNQVSYNEQFF
V gene: TRBV6-4; D gene: TRBD1; clone size: -; J gene: TRBJ2-1; CDR3 DNA: TGTGCCAGCAGTGAACCGGGACAGGGGGCGTACAATGAGCAGTTCTTC; CDR3 protein: CASSEPGQGAYNEQFF
V gene: TRBV28; D gene: -; clone size: -; J gene: TRBJ1-3; CDR3 DNA: TGTGCCAGCAGTTTAACAGGGACTGGAAACACCATATATTTT; CDR3 protein: CASSLTGTGNTIYF
V gene: TRBV5-4; D gene: -; clone size: -; J gene: TRBJ1-1; CDR3 DNA: TGTGCCAGCAGCCTCCGGGGGGGAGGGACTGAAGCTTTCTTT; CDR3 protein: CASSLRGGGTEAFF
V gene: TRBV28; D gene: -; clone size: -; J gene: TRBJ1-5; CDR3 DNA: TGTGCCAGCGAGAATGGCGGACAGCCCGGCAATCAGCCCCAGCATTTT; CDR3 protein: CASENGGQPGNQPQHF
V gene: TRBV2; D gene: TRBD2; clone size: once; J gene: TRBJ2-7; CDR3 DNA: TGTGCCAGCAGTGTTCGAGCGGGGATCTACGAGCAGTACTTC; CDR3 protein: CASSVRAGIYEQYF
V gene: TRBV28; D gene: -; clone size: -; J gene: TRBJ1-5; CDR3 DNA: TGTGCCAGCAGTACCACCCCAGGGCGGGGGGCACATCAGCCCCAGCATTTT; CDR3 protein: CASSTTPGRGAHQPQHF
V gene: TRBV6-1; D gene: TRBD2; clone size: -; J gene: TRBJ2-1; CDR3 DNA: TGTGCCAGCAGTGAACAAGTAGCGGGAGTGAACAATGAGCAGTTCTTC; CDR3 protein: CASSEQVAGVNNEQFF
V gene: TRBV18; D gene: -; clone size: -; J gene: TRBJ1-3; CDR3 DNA: TGTGCCAGCTCACAAGCGACCCAAAGCTCTGGAAACACCATATATTTT; CDR3 protein: CASSQATQSSGNTIYF
V gene: TRBV15; D gene: -; clone size: -; J gene: TRBJ2-7; CDR3 DNA: TGTGCCACCAGCAGAGGAGGGTTGGAGAACGAGCAGTACTTC; CDR3 protein: CATSRGGLENEQYF
V gene: TRBV11-1; D gene: TRBD2; clone size: -; J gene: TRBJ2-1; CDR3 DNA: TGTGCCACCAGGACTAGCGTTTTCGATGAGCAGTTCTTC; CDR3 protein: CATRTSVFDEQFF
V gene: TRBV9; D gene: -; clone size: -; J gene: TRBJ2-7; CDR3 DNA: TGTGCCAGCAGCGTAGGGCTACTCGAAACCTACGAGCAGTACTTC; CDR3 protein: CASSVGLLETYEQYF
V gene: TRBV18; D gene: TRBD1; clone size: -; J gene: TRBJ1-1; CDR3 DNA: TGTGCCAGCTCACCTGACAGGGGAAACACTGAAGCTTTCTTT; CDR3 protein: CASSPDRGNTEAFF
V gene: TRBV6-5; D gene: -; clone size: -; J gene: TRBJ1-2; CDR3 DNA: TGTGCCAGCAGTCAGGCCGGCTATGGCTACACCTTC; CDR3 protein: CASSQAGYGYTF
V gene: TRBV27; D gene: -; clone size: -; J gene: TRBJ2-1; CDR3 DNA: TGTGCCAGCAGTTTATCCGCGACGGTATACAATGAGCAGTTCTTC; CDR3 protein: CASSLSATVYNEQFF
V gene: TRBV10-3; D gene: TRBD2; clone size: -; J gene: TRBJ2-2; CDR3 DNA: TGTGCCATCAAGACTGGGCTGGGGCTAGCGGGAGAGGTGGACACCGGGGAGCTGTTTTTT; CDR3 protein: CAIKTGLGLAGEVDTGELFF
V gene: TRBV18; D gene: TRBD1; clone size: -; J gene: TRBJ1-2; CDR3 DNA: TGTGCCAGCTCACCGAGGGGACAGGGGGCAGACTATGGCTACACCTTC; CDR3 protein: CASSPRGQGADYGYTF
V gene: TRBV28; D gene: TRBD1; clone size: -; J gene: TRBJ1-3; CDR3 DNA: TGTGCCAGCAGGACAGGGGGCGCAGGTGGAAACACCATATATTTT; CDR3 protein: CASRTGGAGGNTIYF
V gene: TRBV7-9; D gene: TRBD1; clone size: -; J gene: TRBJ1-2; CDR3 DNA: TGTGCCAGCAGCCCCAACCTCTTTACAGGGGGTCCTAACTATGGCTACACCTTC; CDR3 protein: CASSPNLFTGGPNYGYTF
V gene: TRBV4-2; D gene: -; clone size: once; J gene: TRBJ1-1; CDR3 DNA: TGTGCCAGCAGCCAAGAACAAGCCGACACTGAAGCTTTCTTT; CDR3 protein: CASSQEQADTEAFF
V gene: TRBV7-3; D gene: -; clone size: few; J gene: TRBJ2-2; CDR3 DNA: TGTGCCAGCAGCCAATACACCGGGGAGCTGTTTTTT; CDR3 protein: CASSQYTGELFF
V gene: TRBV28; D gene: -; clone size: -; J gene: TRBJ1-2; CDR3 DNA: TGTGCCACTCTCCAGGGACTTGGGGGCTACACCTTC; CDR3 protein: CATLQGLGGYTF
V gene: TRBV4-1; D gene: TRBD2; clone size: -; J gene: TRBJ2-1; CDR3 DNA: TGCGCCAGCAGCCAAGAAACGGCTAGCGGGGCGGCCTACAATGAGCAGTTCTTC; CDR3 protein: CASSQETASGAAYNEQFF
V gene: TRBV30; D gene: TRBD1; clone size: -; J gene: TRBJ2-6; CDR3 DNA: TGTGCCGCGACCGGGACAGGGTATTCTGGGGCCAACGTCCTGACTTTC; CDR3 protein: CAATGTGYSGANVLTF
V gene: TRBV28; D gene: TRBD1; clone size: once; J gene: TRBJ2-7; CDR3 DNA: TGTGCCAGCAGTATGGGACAGGGTCCCTCCTACGAGCAGTACTTC; CDR3 protein: CASSMGQGPSYEQYF
V gene: TRBV28; D gene: TRBD2; clone size: -; J gene: TRBJ2-1; CDR3 DNA: TGTGCCAGCACCGACGCTAGCGGGAGTGCCAATGAGCAGTTCTTC; CDR3 protein: CASTDASGSANEQFF
V gene: TRBV2; D gene: -; clone size: -; J gene: TRBJ2-7; CDR3 DNA: TGTGCCAGCCGACAGGAAACCTACGAGCAGTACTTC; CDR3 protein: CASRQETYEQYF
V gene: TRBV6-5; D gene: -; clone size: -; J gene: TRBJ1-3; CDR3 DNA: TGTGCCAGCATCCGTGGAAACACCATATATTTT; CDR3 protein: CASIRGNTIYF
V gene: TRBV7-2; D gene: TRBD2; clone size: -; J gene: TRBJ2-1; CDR3 DNA: TGTGCCAGCAGCTTAGCGACCACTAGCGGGAGCTACAATGAGCAGTTCTTC; CDR3 protein: CASSLATTSGSYNEQFF
V gene: TRBV5-1; D gene: -; clone size: -; J gene: TRBJ1-2; CDR3 DNA: TGCGCCAGCAGCTTGCAGGGTCACAACTATGGCTACACCTTC; CDR3 protein: CASSLQGHNYGYTF
V gene: TRBV7-9; D gene: -; clone size: -; J gene: TRBJ2-5; CDR3 DNA: TGTGCCAGCAGTTCTACAGGAGTGGAGACCCAGTACTTC; CDR3 protein: CASSSTGVETQYF